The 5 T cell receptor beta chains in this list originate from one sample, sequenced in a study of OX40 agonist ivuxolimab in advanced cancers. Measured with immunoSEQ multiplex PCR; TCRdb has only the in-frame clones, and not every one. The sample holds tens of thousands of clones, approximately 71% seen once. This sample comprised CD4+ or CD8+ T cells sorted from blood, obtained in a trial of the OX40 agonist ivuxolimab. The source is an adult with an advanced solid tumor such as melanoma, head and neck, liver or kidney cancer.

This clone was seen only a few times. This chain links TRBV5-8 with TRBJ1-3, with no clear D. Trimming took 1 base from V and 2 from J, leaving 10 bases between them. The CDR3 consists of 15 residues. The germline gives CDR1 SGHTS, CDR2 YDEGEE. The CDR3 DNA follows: TGTGCCAGCAGCTTGTATTCCAGACCTGGAAACACCATATATTTT. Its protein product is CASSLYSRPGNTIYF.

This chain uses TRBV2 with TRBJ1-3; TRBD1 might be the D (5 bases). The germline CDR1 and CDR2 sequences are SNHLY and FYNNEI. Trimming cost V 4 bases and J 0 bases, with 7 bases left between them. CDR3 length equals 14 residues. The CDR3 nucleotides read TGTGCCAGCAGTGGACAGATCTCTGGAAACACCATATATTTT. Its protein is CASSGQISGNTIYF.

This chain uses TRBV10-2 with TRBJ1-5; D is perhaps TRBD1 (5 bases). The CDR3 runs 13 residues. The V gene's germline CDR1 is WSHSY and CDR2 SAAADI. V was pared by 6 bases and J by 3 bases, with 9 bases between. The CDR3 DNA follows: TGCGCCAGCAGGGGGGGGTCCAATCAGCCCCAGCATTTT. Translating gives CASRGGSNQPQHF.

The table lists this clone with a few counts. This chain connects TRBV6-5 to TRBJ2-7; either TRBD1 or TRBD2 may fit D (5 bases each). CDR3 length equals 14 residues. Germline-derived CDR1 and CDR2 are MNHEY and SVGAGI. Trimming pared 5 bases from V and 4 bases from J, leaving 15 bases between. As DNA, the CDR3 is TGTGCCAGCAGTAGGGACCTATCAGCTTACGAGCAGTACTTC. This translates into CASSRDLSAYEQYF.

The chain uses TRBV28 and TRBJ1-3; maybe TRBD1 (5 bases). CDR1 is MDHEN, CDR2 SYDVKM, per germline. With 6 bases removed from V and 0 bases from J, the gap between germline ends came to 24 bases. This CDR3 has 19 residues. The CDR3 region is CASRNPAITPGNSGNTIYF. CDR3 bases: TGTGCCAGCAGGAACCCGGCCATAACCCCAGGGAACTCTGGAAACACCATATATTTT.